This TCR beta chain derives from a study of blood T cell repertoires in COVID-19 (dated by TCRdb to between 2020 and 2021). For the wider study: The collaborator samples originated in the United States, Italy and Spain and spanned the acute and convalescent phases of COVID-19. Where available, HLA class I and class II types were obtained from metadata supplied by the sample provider rather than from assay-based typing. A freely available public database, intended as a resource for researchers studying the immune response to SARS-CoV-2, is where the repertoires were released. Sample metadata almost always included a de-identified subject ID, COVID-19 status, age in years and sex. Samples came from the ongoing ImmuneRACE study (first 160 participants) plus 1,254 subjects from 6 global collaborators. The prospective study material was composed of cDNA or gDNA derived from T cells, B-cell-depleted T cells, or PBMCs. The dataset comprised deeply sampled blood TCRbeta repertoires from subjects exposed to, actively infected with, or recovered from COVID-19.

The immunoSEQ Assay, a bias-controlled multiplex PCR, was used to amplify TCRbeta CDR3 regions from genomic DNA. The paper's processing steps were these. The number of nucleated cells in each sample was estimated from the amplification of reference gene primers within the assay. To quantify the absolute abundance of each unique TCRbeta CDR3 rearrangement, sequence reads were collapsed and filtered. Productive Simpson clonality was computed per sample as the square root of Simpson's diversity index over productive rearrangements. TCRdb took over this immuneACCESS table, retaining in-frame rearrangements with V and J assigned. Such tables are incomplete; in checked studies, under half of the missing clones stem from an unresolved V gene, and the remainder is unexplained. V and J calls and clone size follow that table, whereas D and trimming were derived from the DNA. This sample holds about 150,000 clones; 80% to 85% were observed only once. The top ten hold approximately 10% of the sample.

Summary of the overall study and its limitations: How much clinical and demographic metadata was included differed by source and by participant, and the metadata was provided uncurated.

Each collaborating institution followed its own protocols to collect whole blood in K2EDTA tubes. For TCRbeta analysis, collaborator samples were shipped as frozen whole blood, as isolated PBMCs, or as DNA extracted from either sample type. In the germline V gene, CDR1 corresponds to SGHRS and CDR2 to YFSETQ. Relative to germline, V is missing 0 bases and J is missing 1 base, with 7 bases of the junction outside any gene match. Spanning cysteine to phenylalanine, the CDR3 consists of 17 amino acids. The read is trimmed to its CDR3 DNA, 51 bases read in frame from base 1. On this clone itself: The clone's antigen remains unknown. No per-base quality is available; no much larger clone lies one base away.

The sequencing sample was made of peripheral blood. The receptor's source is a man in his 70s with active or convalescent COVID-19. The V and J segments used are TRBV5-1 and TRBJ1-5; 7 junctional bases match TRBD1. The DNA is as follows: TGCGCCAGCAGCTTGGGGGTCGGACAGGCAAGCAATCAGCCCCAGCATTTT. The translation is CASSLGVGQASNQPQHF.